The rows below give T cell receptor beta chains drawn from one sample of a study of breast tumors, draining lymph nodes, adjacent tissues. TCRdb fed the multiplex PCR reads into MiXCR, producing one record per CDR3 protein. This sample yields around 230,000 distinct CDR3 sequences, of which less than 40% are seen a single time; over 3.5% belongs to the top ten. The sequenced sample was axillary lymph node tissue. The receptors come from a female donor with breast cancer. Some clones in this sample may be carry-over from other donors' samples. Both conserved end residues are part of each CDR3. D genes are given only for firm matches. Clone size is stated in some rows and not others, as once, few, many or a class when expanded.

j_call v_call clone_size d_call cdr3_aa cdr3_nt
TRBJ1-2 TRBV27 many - CASSRNSPIGYTF TGTGCCAGCAGTCGAAACAGCCCCATTGGCTACACCTTC
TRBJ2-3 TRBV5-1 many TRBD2 CASSSSGGVTDTQYF TGCGCCAGCAGCTCGAGCGGGGGGGTAACAGATACGCAGTATTTT
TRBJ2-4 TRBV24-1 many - CATSEQENIQYF TGTGCCACCAGTGAACAGGAAAACATTCAGTACTTC
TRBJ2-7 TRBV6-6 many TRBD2 CASSYFPRGLADAYEQYF TGTGCCAGCAGTTACTTCCCCCGGGGACTAGCGGATGCCTACGAGCAGTACTTC
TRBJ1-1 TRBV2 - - CASSPDANTEAFF TGTGCCAGCAGTCCGGATGCGAACACTGAAGCTTTCTTT
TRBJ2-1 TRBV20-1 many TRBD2 CSARLTSGRNEQFF TGCAGTGCTAGATTGACTAGCGGGAGAAATGAGCAGTTCTTC
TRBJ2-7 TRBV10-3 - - CARDWGGEVNEQYF TGTGCTAGAGATTGGGGAGGTGAGGTCAACGAGCAGTACTTC
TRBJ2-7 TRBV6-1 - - CASRWTELSYEQYF TGTGCCAGCAGATGGACAGAGCTCTCCTACGAGCAGTACTTC
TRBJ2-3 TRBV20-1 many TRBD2 CSASGPAGWADTQYF TGCAGTGCTAGTGGGCCAGCGGGATGGGCAGATACGCAGTATTTT
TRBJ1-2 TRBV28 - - CASSVGARGYTF TGTGCCAGCAGCGTGGGGGCGCGCGGCTACACCTTC
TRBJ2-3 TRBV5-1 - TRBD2 CASSLGTSGSALPGDTQYF TGCGCCAGCAGCTTGGGGACTAGCGGGAGCGCCCTCCCCGGGGATACGCAGTATTTT
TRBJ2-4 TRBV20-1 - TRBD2 CSAQTSGAKTIQYF TGCAGTGCGCAAACTAGCGGAGCCAAAACCATTCAGTACTTC
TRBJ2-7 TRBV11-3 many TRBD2 CASSDRLAGGQEQYF TGTGCCAGCAGCGACCGACTAGCGGGAGGGCAAGAGCAGTACTTC